This paragraph covers one TCR beta chain sequence. These data are taken from a study of shared clonotypes between healthy human individuals. Sequencing was performed with immunoSEQ multiplex PCR; in TCRdb, only in-frame clones are kept and a portion is missing. The sample contains 2 million to 2.5 million clones, more than 85% of which appear only once. CDR1 and CDR2 (germline): SGHTA, FQGTGA. V gave up 3 bases and J gave up 8 bases; unmatched junction bases: 5. The CDR3 has 14 residues. The chain employs TRBV7-3 and TRBJ2-1; 9 bases align to TRBD1. The sequence derives from a man between 18 and 29 years old in good health. Some clones in this sample may be carry-over from other donors' samples. Sequencing was carried out using naive CD4+ T cells from PBMCs. Indicated subset: CD45RA+ positively selected. The CDR3 DNA follows: TGTGCCAGCAGCTTGACAGGGGGGCGCGATGAGCAGTTCTTC. This gives the protein CASSLTGGRDEQFF.